This T cell receptor (beta chain) was profiled in a study of control samples from healthy donors and cancer patients. This clone was observed a handful of times. V dropped 0 bases and J dropped 1; count of bases not matched to a gene: 8. The CDR3 runs to 18 residues. Germline V CDR1 and CDR2: MRHNA, SNTAGT. The protocol was immunoSEQ multiplex PCR, while the TCRdb copy is restricted to in-frame clones and leaves out a portion. Of fewer than 95,000 clones listed, around nine tenths were seen once; the top ten hold over 20%. The sample comprised blood. The TCR was taken from a young man in good health. The genes are TRBV6-4 and TRBJ2-1, with TRBD1 identical over 8 bases. CDR3 protein: CASSDSFRTGSSYNEQFF. The CDR3 coding sequence is TGTGCCAGCAGTGACTCGTTCCGGACAGGGTCTTCCTACAATGAGCAGTTCTTC.